These T cell receptor beta chains were read from a single sample in a study of breast tumors, draining lymph nodes, adjacent tissues. Each CDR3 protein gets one entry after TCRdb re-called the multiplex PCR reads with MiXCR. Of about 270,000 distinct CDR3 sequences listed, 30% are singletons. The sequenced sample consisted of axillary lymph node tissue. The source of these receptors is a female donor with breast cancer. Some clones in this sample may be carry-over from other donors' samples. CDR3s leave out the opening cysteine and the closing phenylalanine or tryptophan. D genes are given only for firm matches.

v_gene,d_gene,j_gene,CDR3aa
TRBV6-2/TRBV6-3,TRBD2,TRBJ2-7,ASSWGLADSYEQY
TRBV15,.,TRBJ2-3,ATSRGGGRGADTQY
TRBV19,.,TRBJ1-4,AGSIVPVREKLF
TRBV4-1,.,TRBJ1-2,ASSQDDGTVSGYT
TRBV7-3,.,TRBJ1-1,ASSEGHSNTEAF
TRBV10-3,TRBD2,TRBJ2-5,AIRNGTRWQETQY
TRBV5-1,.,TRBJ2-5,ASSSPPSGETQY
TRBV9,.,TRBJ2-1,ASSQDLATNEQF
TRBV12-3/TRBV12-4,.,TRBJ1-2,ASSFTLFNYGYT
TRBV5-1,.,TRBJ2-1,ASSLGRLNEQF
TRBV6-2/TRBV6-3,.,TRBJ2-7,ASSNRRGYEQY
TRBV10-1,.,TRBJ2-2,ASSGRDTGELF
TRBV3-1,.,TRBJ2-7,ASSQGTGREQY
TRBV12-5,TRBD1,TRBJ2-3,ASGWGTANTDTQY
TRBV9,.,TRBJ2-3,ASSVAPDASDRTDTQY
TRBV13,.,TRBJ2-7,ASSLPDYREGGQY
TRBV15,.,TRBJ2-3,ATSRDKSYRGTDTQY
TRBV5-1,TRBD1,TRBJ1-4,ASSPTGSLEKLF
TRBV19,TRBD2,TRBJ2-7,ASSWTSGDSYEQY
TRBV10-3,.,TRBJ1-6,AARGGANSPLH
TRBV20-1,.,TRBJ1-5,SAVQGNNQPQH
TRBV9,.,TRBJ2-5,ASSVVNQGGAQY
TRBV12-3/TRBV12-4,TRBD2,TRBJ2-3,ASSLGLVSGTDTQY
TRBV5-4,TRBD1,TRBJ1-1,ASSFRDRVTEAF
TRBV10-3,.,TRBJ1-2,AISESAAYGYT
TRBV6-4,TRBD2,TRBJ2-7,ASSHRDYLVYEQY
TRBV3-1,.,TRBJ2-1,ASSQQGYMSNEQF
TRBV4-1,TRBD2,TRBJ2-5,ASSQVRTSGRKLEETQY
TRBV20-1,TRBD2,TRBJ2-7,SATGTSGSHEQY
TRBV6-6,TRBD2,TRBJ2-7,ASSTTVAGGPYEQY
TRBV20-1,.,TRBJ2-3,SARAKGRSTDTQY
TRBV20-1,.,TRBJ1-1,SARESGAEAF
TRBV12-3/TRBV12-4,TRBD2,TRBJ2-1,ASSIAGGSSYNDQF
TRBV28,.,TRBJ2-5,ASSFSAGRETQY
TRBV12-3/TRBV12-4,.,TRBJ2-7,ASSIKQGYEQY